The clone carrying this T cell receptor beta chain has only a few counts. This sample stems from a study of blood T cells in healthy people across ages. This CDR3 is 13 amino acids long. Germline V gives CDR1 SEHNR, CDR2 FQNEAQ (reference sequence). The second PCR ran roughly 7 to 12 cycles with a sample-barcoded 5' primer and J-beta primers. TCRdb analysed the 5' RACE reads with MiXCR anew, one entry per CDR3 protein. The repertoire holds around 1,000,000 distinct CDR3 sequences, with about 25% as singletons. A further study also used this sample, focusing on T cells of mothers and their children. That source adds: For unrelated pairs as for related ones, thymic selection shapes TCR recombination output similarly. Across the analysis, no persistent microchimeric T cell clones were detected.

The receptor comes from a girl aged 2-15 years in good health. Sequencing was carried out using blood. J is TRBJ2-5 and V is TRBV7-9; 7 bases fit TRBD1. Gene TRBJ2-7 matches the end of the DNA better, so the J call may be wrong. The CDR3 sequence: CASSPRGFDEQYF. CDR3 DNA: TGTGCCAGCAGCCCCAGGGGGTTCGACGAGCAGTACTTC.